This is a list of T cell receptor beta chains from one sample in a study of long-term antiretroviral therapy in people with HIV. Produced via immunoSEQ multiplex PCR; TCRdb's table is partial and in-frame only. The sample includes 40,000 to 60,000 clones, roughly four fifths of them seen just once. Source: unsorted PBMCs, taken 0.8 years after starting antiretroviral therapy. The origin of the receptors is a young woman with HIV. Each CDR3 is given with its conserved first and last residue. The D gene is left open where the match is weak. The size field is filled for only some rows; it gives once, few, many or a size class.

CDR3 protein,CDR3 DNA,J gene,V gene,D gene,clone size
CASSFRLAGATGELFF,TGTGCCAGCAGCTTTAGGCTAGCGGGAGCCACCGGGGAGCTGTTTTTT,TRBJ2-2,TRBV5-8,TRBD2,.
CASSPSETQYF,TGTGCCAGCAGCCCCTCAGAGACCCAGTACTTC,TRBJ2-5,TRBV7-2,.,.
CASSLSRAGTAGYTEAFF,TGTGCCAGCAGTTTATCGAGAGCAGGAACGGCGGGGTACACTGAAGCTTTCTTT,TRBJ1-1,TRBV27,.,.
CASSQEEETQYF,TGTGCCAGCAGCCAAGAAGAAGAGACCCAGTACTTC,TRBJ2-5,TRBV14,.,.
CASSEFPSSSYEQYF,TGCGCCAGCAGTGAGTTCCCTAGCTCCTCCTACGAGCAGTACTTC,TRBJ2-7,TRBV10-2,.,.
CASRLGFTLNYGYTF,TGTGCCAGCAGATTGGGCTTCACTCTCAACTATGGCTACACCTTC,TRBJ1-2,TRBV28,.,few
CASSQELAGVIDEQFF,TGCGCCAGCAGCCAAGAGCTAGCGGGAGTTATCGATGAGCAGTTCTTC,TRBJ2-1,TRBV4-1,TRBD2,.
CASSLRPESTDTQYF,TGTGCCAGCAGCCTTAGACCTGAGAGCACAGATACGCAGTATTTT,TRBJ2-3,TRBV21-1,.,.
CASSSSATGAAIAKNIQYF,TGTGCCAGCAGCTCATCGGCGACAGGAGCGGCGATAGCCAAAAACATTCAGTACTTC,TRBJ2-4,TRBV13,.,once
CASSEAIARGAKNIQYF,TGTGCCAGCAGTGAGGCTATAGCGAGGGGAGCCAAAAACATTCAGTACTTC,TRBJ2-4,TRBV2,.,once
CATSRPGQNNEQFF,TGTGCCACCAGCCGACCGGGACAGAACAATGAGCAGTTCTTC,TRBJ2-1,TRBV15,TRBD1,.
CASSLEGSGADTQYF,TGTGCCAGCAGCTTAGAGGGCTCTGGGGCAGATACGCAGTATTTT,TRBJ2-3,TRBV7-2,.,.
CASSHDYEQYF,TGTGCCAGCAGCCACGACTACGAGCAGTACTTC,TRBJ2-7,TRBV7-9,.,.
CASSLTPPPPNEQFF,TGCGCCAGCAGCTTAACGCCTCCCCCCCCCAATGAGCAGTTCTTC,TRBJ2-1,TRBV5-1,.,.
CASSAWGAGNTIYF,TGTGCCAGCAGCGCGTGGGGGGCCGGAAACACCATATATTTT,TRBJ1-3,TRBV9,.,.
CASKSVSYEQYF,TGTGCCAGCAAAAGCGTCTCCTACGAGCAGTACTTC,TRBJ2-7,TRBV28,.,.
CASSHRGEDSPLHF,TGTGCCAGCAGCCATAGAGGAGAGGATTCACCCCTCCACTTT,TRBJ1-6,TRBV25-1,.,.
CASRTSGRTSSYNEQFF,TGTGCCAGCCGGACTAGCGGGAGGACAAGCTCCTACAATGAGCAGTTCTTC,TRBJ2-1,TRBV13,TRBD2,.
CASRGLLSLGGETQYF,TGTGCCAGCAGGGGCCTGTTGAGTTTGGGGGGAGAGACCCAGTACTTC,TRBJ2-5,TRBV25-1,.,.
CASSVEEGLETQYF,TGTGCCAGCAGCGTAGAGGAGGGGCTAGAGACCCAGTACTTC,TRBJ2-5,TRBV9,.,.
CAISESPSGIYEQYF,TGTGCCATCAGTGAGTCGCCTAGCGGGATCTACGAGCAGTACTTC,TRBJ2-7,TRBV10-3,TRBD2,.
CASSLKPASYEQYF,TGTGCCAGCAGTTTAAAGCCCGCTAGCTACGAGCAGTACTTC,TRBJ2-7,TRBV27,.,.
CASSLHSVTPQHF,TGTGCCAGCAGTTTACACAGTGTCACGCCCCAGCATTTT,TRBJ1-5,TRBV27,.,few
CASSLGREASGPQETQYF,TGCGCCAGCAGCTTAGGCAGGGAGGCTAGCGGGCCGCAAGAGACCCAGTACTTC,TRBJ2-5,TRBV5-1,TRBD2,.
CASSVDPSGGGETQYF,TGTGCCAGCAGCGTAGACCCTAGCGGGGGAGGGGAGACCCAGTACTTC,TRBJ2-5,TRBV9,TRBD2,.
CASSVLWGSNQPQHF,TGTGCCAGCAGTGTCCTGTGGGGGAGCAATCAGCCCCAGCATTTT,TRBJ1-5,TRBV27,.,.
CSARFAGELFF,TGCAGTGCTCGGTTCGCCGGGGAGCTGTTTTTT,TRBJ2-2,TRBV20-1,.,few